A selection of T cell receptor beta chains follows, all from one sample in a study of neurological immune-mediated disorders. TCRdb re-analysed the 5' RACE reads in MiXCR, keeping a single row per CDR3 protein. The sample consists of tens of thousands of distinct CDR3 sequences, approximately 5.8% of them appearing once. Sequenced input: PBMCs. The origin of the receptors is an older woman with multiple sclerosis. Each CDR3 is given with its conserved first and last residue. D genes are given only for firm matches. Only some rows state a clone size, as once, few, many or a class for expanded clones.

>NA|TRBV13|many|TRBJ2-1
TGTGCCAGCGTTTCGAGGGGGGAGCTATCCTACAATGAGCAGTTCTTC
CASVSRGELSYNEQFF
>TRBD1|TRBV10-2|many|TRBJ2-7
TGCGCCAGCAGTGCGGCGGGACAGGGCTACGAGCAGTACTTC
CASSAAGQGYEQYF
>NA|TRBV5-1|many|TRBJ1-1
TGCGCCAGCAGCCCCCAATTACAGGGATCTTTGAACACTGAAGCTTTCTTT
CASSPQLQGSLNTEAFF
>NA|TRBV3-1|many|TRBJ2-1
TGTGCCAGCAGCCAATCCCAGGGTAATGAGCAGTTCTTC
CASSQSQGNEQFF
>NA|TRBV9|NA|TRBJ2-6
TGTGCTAGAAGCGGTTACTCTGGGGCCAACGTCCTGACTTTC
CARSGYSGANVLTF
>TRBD1|TRBV7-9|many|TRBJ1-5
TGTGCCAGCAGCCGGGACAGTCAGCCCCAGCATTTT
CASSRDSQPQHF
>NA|TRBV4-2|many|TRBJ1-3
TGTGCCAGCAGCCACTCCAAGAATTTCGGTGGAAACACCATATATTTT
CASSHSKNFGGNTIYF
>NA|TRBV14|many|TRBJ1-1
TGTGCCAGCAGCCAAGATCTTGGGTGGAGGACTGAAGCTTTCTTT
CASSQDLGWRTEAFF
>NA|TRBV5-1|many|TRBJ2-5
TGCGCCAGCAGCTTGGGGACAGTGCAAGAGACCCAGTACTTC
CASSLGTVQETQYF
>TRBD1|TRBV24-1|many|TRBJ1-2
TGTGCCACCAGTGAATCCCCGGGACAGGGGGTACGCTACACCTTC
CATSESPGQGVRYTF
>NA|TRBV29-1|many|TRBJ1-1
TGCAGCGTTTGGCGTGGGACCGGCGAAGCTTTCTTT
CSVWRGTGEAFF
>NA|TRBV7-9|NA|TRBJ2-1
TGTGCCAGCAGCCTCCGGGACTTCAATTCCAATGAGCAGTTCTTC
CASSLRDFNSNEQFF